This paragraph reports one T cell receptor (beta chain). Preparing the TCRbeta library involved the use of unique molecular identifiers. From the PCR reads, TCRdb called clonotypes with MiXCR, one entry per CDR3 protein. This repertoire shows 530,000 or so distinct CDR3 sequences, approximately 30% found once; its top ten account for 36%. This record belongs to a study of T-cell reconstitution after alpha-beta-depleted transplantation in children. Trimming took off 2 bases at V and 2 bases at J, with 19 bases between the two ends. Germline V gene sequence: CDR1 SGHRS, CDR2 YFSETQ. The CDR3 totals 18 residues.

The chain is built from TRBV5-1 and TRBJ2-2; D gene uncertain. The sequencing here drew on PBMCs, taken before TCRalphabeta/CD19-depleted stem cell transplant. This TCR derives from a boy in the first two years of life with Wiskott-Aldrich syndrome, due to receive a stem cell transplant. CDR3 amino acids: CASSFPSRFAANTGELFF. CDR3 coding DNA: TGCGCCAGCAGCTTCCCCTCGAGGTTTGCGGCTAACACCGGGGAGCTGTTTTTT.